This TCR beta chain was profiled in a study of T cell responses to AZD1222 COVID-19 vaccine. Generated by immunoSEQ multiplex PCR, the TCRdb table keeps only in-frame clones and is missing some. This table has tens of thousands of clones, more than 70% appearing once. This clone was seen only once. Germline CDR1 reads LNHDA; CDR2 reads SQIVND (reference sequence). This CDR3 spans 15 amino acids. The V gene end was trimmed by 6 bases and the J gene end by 0 bases; junction bases not matched to a gene: 5. The chain recombines TRBV19 with TRBJ2-1, with TRBD1 identical over 7 bases. This receptor was obtained from an adult in good health. The starting material was peripheral blood, obtained on day 0 of AZD1222 vaccination. CDR3: CASRPGTDSYNEQFF. The CDR3 DNA sequence: TGTGCCAGTAGACCCGGGACAGACTCCTACAATGAGCAGTTCTTC.